This T cell receptor beta chain was recorded in a study of T cells in Graves' hyperthyroidism and ophthalmopathy. Study as a whole: Before any treatment, at initial diagnosis, peripheral blood was collected. Study results and caveats: Separating ophthalmopathy from stable hyperthyroidism was achieved by a 13 V-J model.

About this clonotype: What it binds is not known.

With 4 bases removed from V and 7 bases from J, the gap between germline ends came to 19 bases. CDR3 length: 15 amino acids. The germline gives CDR1 LNHNV, CDR2 YYDKDF (reference sequence). Hyperthyroidism patients were newly diagnosed, had disease duration under 2 months, and were aged 18 to 65 years. The investigators amplified TCR beta CDR3 regions from RNA transcripts. First-round RT-PCR targeting the TCR CDR3 was performed with the HTBI primer set. TCRdb reprocessed the multiplex PCR reads via MiXCR and lists one record per CDR3 protein. The table includes nearly 600,000 distinct CDR3 sequences, roughly 14% detected once.

This TCR was recovered from a woman aged 30 to 39 with Graves' hyperthyroidism that later progressed to Graves' ophthalmopathy. The chain couples TRBV15 to TRBJ2-5; D is perhaps TRBD2 (5 bases). Sequenced: blood. The CDR3 loop is CATSKDSDWPRTQYF. The CDR3 coding sequence is TGTGCCACCAGCAAAGATAGCGACTGGCCCAGGACCCAGTACTTC. The whole variable domain, filled in from reference TRBV15 and TRBJ2-5, reads DAMVIQNPRYQVTQFGKPVTLSCSQTLNHNVMYWYQQKSSQAPKLLFHYYDKDFNNEADTPDNFQSRRPNTSFCFLDIRSPGLGDTAMYLCATSKDSDWPRTQYFGPGTRLLVL.